This T cell receptor beta chain came from a study of cytomegalovirus exposure and HLA in healthy donors. Study summary: Unique TCRs from HLA-typed donors, 65 million to 85 million of them, were held in an early data release.

A multiplex PCR was run with 60 Vbeta primers and 13 Jbeta primers. Generated by immunoSEQ multiplex PCR, the TCRdb table keeps only in-frame clones and is missing some. This sample has about 110,000 clones, with roughly two thirds found just once. V shed 4 bases, J shed 11 bases, and the junction held 4 bases outside the gene matches. Germline V gives CDR1 DFQATT, CDR2 SNEGSKA (reference sequence). This CDR3 comprises 10 residues. Study conclusions and caveats: A prior analysis recorded that most TCR beta V segments were productive about 87% or about 30% of the time. When analyzed later, a missense DCLRE1C variant was found to be linked to TCR beta V- and J-gene trimming.

As to this clone: Its target is unknown.

The rearrangement joins TRBV20-1 to TRBJ1-2; 7 bases are a match to TRBD1. The sequenced sample was PBMCs. The receptor was isolated from a woman in her 30s in good health and CMV-seronegative. The CDR3 region is CSAKGAQYTF. The CDR3 DNA sequence: TGCAGTGCTAAGGGGGCCCAGTACACCTTC.